This T cell receptor beta chain comes out of a study of T cell responses to AZD1222 COVID-19 vaccine. The data were produced by immunoSEQ multiplex PCR, yet TCRdb's version contains in-frame clones alone and is incomplete. The sample lists about 110,000 clones; roughly 87% were seen once. Overall study findings and caveats: Spike-specific TCR breadth and depth grew following two AZD1222 doses. CD4 TCRs covered the whole spike, strongest at regions 160-218 and 743-854.

A word on this clone: Its antigen is unknown.

V dropped 1 base and J dropped 5; count of bases not matched to a gene: 4. The CDR3 runs 16 residues. In germline, CDR1 is SEHNR, CDR2 FQNEAQ (reference sequence). The chain has TRBV7-9 and TRBJ2-3, with 12 bases that match TRBD2. Sequencing was performed on peripheral blood, taken on day 0 of AZD1222 vaccination. The sequence was collected from an adult in good health. Here the CDR3 reads CASSLGTSGVGDTQYF. In DNA, the CDR3 is TGTGCCAGCAGCTTAGGGACTAGCGGGGTCGGAGATACGCAGTATTTT.